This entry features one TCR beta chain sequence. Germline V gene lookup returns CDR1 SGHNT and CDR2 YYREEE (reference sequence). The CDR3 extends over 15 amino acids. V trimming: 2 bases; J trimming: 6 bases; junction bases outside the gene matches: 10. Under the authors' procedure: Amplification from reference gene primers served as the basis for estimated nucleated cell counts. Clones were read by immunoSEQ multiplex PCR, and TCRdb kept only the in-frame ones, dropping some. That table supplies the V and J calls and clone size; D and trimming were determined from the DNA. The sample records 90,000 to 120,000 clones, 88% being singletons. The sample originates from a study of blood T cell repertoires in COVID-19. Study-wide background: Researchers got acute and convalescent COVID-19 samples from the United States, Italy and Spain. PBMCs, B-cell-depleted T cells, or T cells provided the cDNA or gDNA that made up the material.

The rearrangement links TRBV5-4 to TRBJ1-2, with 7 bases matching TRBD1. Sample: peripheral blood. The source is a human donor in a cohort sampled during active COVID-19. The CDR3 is CASSLADREVNGYTF. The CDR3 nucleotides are TGTGCCAGCAGCTTAGCAGACAGGGAAGTCAATGGCTACACCTTC.